A single sample is the source of the 5 T cell receptor beta chains below, sequenced in a study of control samples from healthy donors and cancer patients (TCRdb year 2020). The library was made by the immunoSEQ multiplex PCR assay. The source is immuneACCESS, and TCRdb retained only in-frame sequences with V and J called. Part of the clones is not carried over; for the studies checked, unresolved V genes explain less than half of this, and the remainder is unexplained. A total of approximately 120,000 clones appear in this sample, 85% to 95% of them only once. 0.5% to 0.7% of the sample is taken by the ten largest. Material for sequencing was PBMCs. The receptors were gathered from an elderly man with head and neck cancer.

The V gene is TRBV5-6, the J gene TRBJ1-1; D ambiguous. Trimming took off 1 base at V and 3 bases at J, with 16 bases between the two ends. Germline V gene data show CDR1 as SGHDT and CDR2 as YYEEEE. This CDR3 is 16 amino acids long. CDR3: CASSLIDGNPDTEAFF. As DNA, the CDR3 is TGTGCCAGCAGCTTGATAGATGGGAACCCGGACACTGAAGCTTTCTTT.

This chain joins TRBV6-6 and TRBJ2-7; no clear D. CDR1 and CDR2 (germline): MNHNY, SVGAGI (reference sequence). Trimming took off 6 bases at V and 6 bases at J, with 18 bases between the two ends. The CDR3 spans 14 residues. The CDR3 loop is CASSRHMGAREQYF. The DNA for the CDR3 is TGTGCCAGCAGCCGTCACATGGGTGCTCGCGAGCAGTACTTC.

The V gene is TRBV5-1, the J gene TRBJ1-5; D remains unclear. The V and J ends lost 4 bases and 0 bases respectively, with 11 bases between them. The CDR3 is 15 residues long. Germline V gene lookup returns CDR1 SGHRS and CDR2 YFSETQ. The CDR3 spells CASSPGEYSNQPQHF. The CDR3 coding sequence is TGCGCCAGCAGCCCTGGAGAATATAGCAATCAGCCCCAGCATTTT.

The chain employs TRBV5-6 and TRBJ2-1, with D unclear. CDR1 is SGHDT and CDR2 is YYEEEE in the germline V gene. V dropped 2 bases and J dropped 3 bases, with 6 bases sitting between them. The length of the CDR3 is 13 residues. The CDR3 sequence is CASSFEIYNEQFF. The DNA of the CDR3 is TGTGCCAGCAGCTTCGAGATCTACAATGAGCAGTTCTTC.

V usage is TRBV9 and J usage is TRBJ2-3; the D is unclear. V was cut by 0 bases and J by 0 bases, with 5 bases left in between. Germline CDR1 and CDR2: SGDLS and YYNGEE. CDR3 size: 14 residues. Here the CDR3 DNA reads TGTGCCAGCAGCGTAGGGCGGAGCACAGATACGCAGTATTTT. Protein product: CASSVGRSTDTQYF. Looking up the rest from reference TRBV9 and TRBJ2-3 gives the full variable domain: DSGVTQTPKHLITATGQRVTLRCSPRSGDLSVYWYQQSLDQGLQFLIQYYNGEERAKGNILERFSAQQFPDLHSELNLSSLELGDSALYFCASSVGRSTDTQYFGPGTRLTVL.